The text below deals with one T cell receptor (beta chain). The CDR3 runs 12 residues. CDR1 KGHDR and CDR2 SFDVKD come from the germline V gene. The V end lost 12 bases, the J end lost 1 base, and 8 bases lay between the germline ends. Original analysis: Reference gene primer amplification in the assay estimated nucleated cell counts. The repertoire was sequenced with immunoSEQ multiplex PCR; TCRdb's copy has only in-frame clones and lacks some. V, J and clone size are those of that table, while D and trimming were read from the DNA. Of about 45,000 clones detected, 83% appear once; the ten largest clones hold 8% to 10%. The data derive from a study of blood T cell repertoires in COVID-19. Study at large: The United States, Italy and Spain supplied acute and convalescent COVID-19 samples. PBMCs, B-cell-depleted T cells, or T cells provided the cDNA or gDNA that made up the material.

The sample taken for sequencing was peripheral blood. The origin of this receptor is a man older than 75 in a cohort sampled during active COVID-19. This chain joins TRBV24-1 and TRBJ2-2; maybe TRBD1 (5 bases). The CDR3 nucleotides read TGTGCCGCCACAGGGAACACCGGGGAGCTGTTTTTT. This sequence encodes CAATGNTGELFF.